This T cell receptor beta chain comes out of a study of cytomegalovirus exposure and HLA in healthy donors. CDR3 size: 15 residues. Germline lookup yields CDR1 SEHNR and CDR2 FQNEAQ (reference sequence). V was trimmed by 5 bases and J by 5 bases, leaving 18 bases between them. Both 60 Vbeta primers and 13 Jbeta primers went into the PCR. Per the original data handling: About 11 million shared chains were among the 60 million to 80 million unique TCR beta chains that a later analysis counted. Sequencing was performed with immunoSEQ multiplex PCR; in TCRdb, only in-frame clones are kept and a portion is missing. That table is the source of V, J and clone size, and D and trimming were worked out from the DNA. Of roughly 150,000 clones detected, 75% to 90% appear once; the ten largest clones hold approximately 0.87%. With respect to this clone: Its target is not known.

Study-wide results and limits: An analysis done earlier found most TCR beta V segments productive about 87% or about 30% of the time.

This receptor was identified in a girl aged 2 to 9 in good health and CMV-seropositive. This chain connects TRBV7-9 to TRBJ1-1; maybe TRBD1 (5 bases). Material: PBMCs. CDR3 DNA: TGTGCCAGCAGCCAAAAGGAGGGGACGTGGACTGAAGCTTTCTTT. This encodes CASSQKEGTWTEAFF.